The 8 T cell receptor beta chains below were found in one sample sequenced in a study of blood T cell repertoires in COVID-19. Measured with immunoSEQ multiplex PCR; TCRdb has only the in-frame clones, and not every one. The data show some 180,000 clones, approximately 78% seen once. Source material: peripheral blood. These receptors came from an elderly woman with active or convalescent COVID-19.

The CDR3, as DNA: TGTGCCAGCAGCCCTGGGGAGATTAGCGGGGCACAAGAGACCCAGTACTTC. This sequence encodes CASSPGEISGAQETQYF. The gene calls are TRBV7-9 and TRBJ2-5; TRBD2 matches 8 bases. After removal of 5 bases from V and 2 bases from J, the junction contained 13 bases not matched to a gene. Looked up from germline, CDR1 is SEHNR and CDR2 is FQNEAQ (reference sequence). This CDR3 contains 17 residues.

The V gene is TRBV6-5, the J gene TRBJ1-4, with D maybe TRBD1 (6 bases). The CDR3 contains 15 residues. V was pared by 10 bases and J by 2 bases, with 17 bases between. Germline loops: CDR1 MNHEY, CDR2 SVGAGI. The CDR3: CATSNRDLTNEKLFF. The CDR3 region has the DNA TGTGCCACCTCGAACAGGGATCTGACTAATGAAAAACTGTTTTTT.

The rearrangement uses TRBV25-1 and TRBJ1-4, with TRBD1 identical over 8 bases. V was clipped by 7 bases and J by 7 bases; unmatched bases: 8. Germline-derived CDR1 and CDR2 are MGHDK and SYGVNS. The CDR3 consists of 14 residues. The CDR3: CASTDGQGGEKLFF. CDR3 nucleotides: TGTGCCAGCACCGACGGACAGGGCGGTGAAAAACTGTTTTTT.

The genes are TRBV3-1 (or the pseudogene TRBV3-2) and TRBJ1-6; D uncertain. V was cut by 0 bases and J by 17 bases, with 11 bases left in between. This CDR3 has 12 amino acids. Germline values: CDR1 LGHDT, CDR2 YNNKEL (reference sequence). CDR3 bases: TGTGCCAGCAGCCAAGACGGGATCACCTTCCACTTT. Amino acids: CASSQDGITFHF.

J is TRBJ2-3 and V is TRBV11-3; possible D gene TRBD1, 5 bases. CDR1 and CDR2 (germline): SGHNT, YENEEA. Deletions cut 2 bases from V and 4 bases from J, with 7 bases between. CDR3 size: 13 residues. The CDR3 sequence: CASSLQGSDTQYF. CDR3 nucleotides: TGTGCCAGCAGCTTACAGGGTTCAGATACGCAGTATTTT. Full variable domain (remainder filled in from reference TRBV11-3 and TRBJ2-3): EAGVVQSPRYKIIEKKQPVAFWCNPISGHNTLYWYLQNLGQGPELLIRYENEEAVDDSQLPKDRFSAERLKGVDSTLKIQPAELGDSAVYLCASSLQGSDTQYFGPGTRLTVL.

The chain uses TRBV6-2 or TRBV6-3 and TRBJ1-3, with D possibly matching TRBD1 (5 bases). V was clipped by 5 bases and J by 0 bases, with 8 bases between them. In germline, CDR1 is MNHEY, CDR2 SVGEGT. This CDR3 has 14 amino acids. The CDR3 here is CASSLRVSGNTIYF. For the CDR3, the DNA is TGTGCCAGCAGTCTCAGGGTCTCTGGAAACACCATATATTTT.

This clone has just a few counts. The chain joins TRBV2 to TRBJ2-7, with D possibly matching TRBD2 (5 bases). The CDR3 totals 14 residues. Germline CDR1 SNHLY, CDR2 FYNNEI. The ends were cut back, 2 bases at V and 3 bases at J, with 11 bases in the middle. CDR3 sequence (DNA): TGTGCCAGCAGTGAAAGTGGACTTTTCTACGAGCAGTACTTC. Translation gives CASSESGLFYEQYF.

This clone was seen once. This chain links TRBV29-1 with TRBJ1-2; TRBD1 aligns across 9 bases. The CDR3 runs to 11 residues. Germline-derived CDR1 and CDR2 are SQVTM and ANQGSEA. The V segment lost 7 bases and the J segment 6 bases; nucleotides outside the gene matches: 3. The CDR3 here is CSAWTGDGYTF. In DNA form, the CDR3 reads TGCAGCGCCTGGACAGGGGATGGCTACACCTTC.